The 15 T cell receptor beta chains presented below share a single source sample, sequenced in a study of blood T cell repertoires in COVID-19. Repertoires were generated with immunoSEQ multiplex PCR, while TCRdb's copy carries only in-frame clones and drops some. Altogether roughly 190,000 clones are present, roughly 87% being singletons, with the ten largest covering around 6.3%. Sequenced sample: peripheral blood. The receptors here all came from a woman between 40 and 50 years old with acute or convalescent COVID-19.

This clone appeared a single time. The chain recombines TRBV15 with TRBJ2-7, with D unresolved. The CDR3 loop spans 14 amino acids. Trimming shortened V by 1 base and J by 3 bases, and 10 bases separated the two germline ends. Germline V lookup: CDR1 LNHNV, CDR2 YYDKDF (reference sequence). The CDR3 loop reads CATSRGAGSYEQYF. The CDR3, as DNA: TGTGCCACCAGCAGAGGGGCAGGTAGCTACGAGCAGTACTTC.

CDR3: CASSWGQGVGKKWYF. CDR3 coding DNA: TGCGCCAGCAGCTGGGGACAGGGGGTAGGGAAGAAATGGTACTTC. The genes are TRBV5-1 and TRBJ2-7, with 11 bases fitting TRBD1. This CDR3 has 15 amino acids. Losses at the gene ends were 3 bases for V and 12 bases for J; bases not matched to a gene: 14. Germline values: CDR1 SGHRS, CDR2 YFSETQ.

The chain joins TRBV6-5 to TRBJ2-7; no clear D. CDR3 length: 14 residues. The germline V and J ends were trimmed by 4 bases and 2 bases, with 12 bases remaining between them. Germline V CDR1 and CDR2: MNHEY, SVGAGI. The CDR3 region has the DNA TGTGCCAGCAGTTTCTCCATTCAGACCTACGAGCAGTACTTC. Amino acid sequence: CASSFSIQTYEQYF.

CDR3 in DNA: TGTGCCAGCAGACTATTCTTCACAGATACGCAGTATTTT. Protein: CASRLFFTDTQYF. This rearrangement joins TRBV21-1 to TRBJ2-3; the DNA was not compared with TRBD2, the D call given in the table. TRBV21-1 is labeled a pseudogene. This CDR3 contains 13 residues.

The J gene is TRBJ2-5, the V gene TRBV10-3; 11 bases are shared with TRBD2. V lost 8 bases, J lost 1 base, and 12 bases stayed unmatched. Germline V gene sequence: CDR1 ENHRY, CDR2 SYGVKD. The CDR3 is made up of 17 amino acids. The CDR3 DNA reads as TGTGCCATCGCATGGGCTAGCGGGGGGACGGGCCAAGAGACCCAGTACTTC. This sequence encodes CAIAWASGGTGQETQYF.

The rearrangement joins TRBV3-1 (or the pseudogene TRBV3-2) to TRBJ1-1, with TRBD1 matching over 7 bases. V shed 7 bases, J shed 8 bases, and the junction held 10 bases outside the gene matches. CDR3 length: 13 residues. Germline CDR1 and CDR2: LGHDT and YNNKEL (reference sequence). In DNA, the CDR3 is TGTGCCAGCACCCTACAGGGGCACCCAGAAGCTTTCTTT. This encodes CASTLQGHPEAFF.

The V and J genes are TRBV15 and TRBJ1-4; TRBD1 aligns across 8 bases. CDR3 length equals 16 residues. V was clipped by 7 bases and J by 6 bases; unmatched bases: 13. Germline V gene sequence: CDR1 LNHNV, CDR2 YYDKDF (reference sequence). CDR3: CATNWAPRQGYEKLFF. The CDR3 bases are TGTGCCACCAACTGGGCCCCGAGACAGGGGTATGAAAAACTGTTTTTT.

The chain's CDR3 is CASSLPPPGIYGYTF. DNA for the CDR3: TGTGCCAGCAGCTTGCCCCCGCCAGGGATCTATGGCTACACCTTC. This chain joins TRBV11-2 and TRBJ1-2; D is perhaps TRBD1 (5 bases). Germline assignment: CDR1 SGHAT and CDR2 FQNNGV. This CDR3 comprises 15 residues. Trimming removed 3 bases from V and 4 bases from J, with 15 bases in between.

CDR3 sequence: CASSIDRENNSPLHF. The CDR3 bases are TGTGCCAGTAGTATTGACAGAGAGAACAATTCACCCCTCCACTTT. This chain connects TRBV19 to TRBJ1-6; D is possibly TRBD1 (5 bases). The CDR3 consists of 15 residues. V lost 3 bases and J lost 7, with 13 bases in between. The germline gives CDR1 LNHDA, CDR2 SQIVND (reference sequence).

CDR3 in DNA: TGTGCCAGCTCCGCTCCCGGGACTAATTACGAGCAGTACTTC. This translates into CASSAPGTNYEQYF. The V gene is TRBV19, the J gene TRBJ2-7, with 7 bases identical to TRBD2. Trimming took 9 bases from V and 4 from J; bases not matched to a gene: 12. Per germline, CDR1 LNHDA and CDR2 SQIVND (reference sequence). The CDR3 consists of 14 residues.

V is TRBV2 and J is TRBJ2-3; D is perhaps TRBD2 (5 bases). V lost 7 bases and J lost 3, with 17 bases in between. This CDR3 spans 15 amino acids. The germline CDR1 and CDR2 sequences are SNHLY and FYNNEI. The CDR3 bases are TGTGCCAGCAAATTGGAGCGGTTTGTAACAGATACGCAGTATTTT. This codes for CASKLERFVTDTQYF.

The J gene is TRBJ1-2, the V gene TRBV27; the D gene is possibly TRBD1 (5 bases). Trimming stripped 2 bases from V and 4 bases from J, with 14 bases between. The CDR3 runs 15 residues. Germline CDR1 MNHEY, CDR2 SMNVEV (reference sequence). CDR3 sequence: CASSLTLAGGYGYTF. The CDR3, as DNA: TGTGCCAGCAGTTTAACCCTAGCCGGGGGCTATGGCTACACCTTC.

CDR3 loop: CAIRTGGMDTEAFF. The CDR3 DNA follows: TGTGCCATCCGAACAGGGGGTATGGACACTGAAGCTTTCTTT. The chain employs TRBV10-3 and TRBJ1-1; TRBD1 matches 8 bases. V was clipped by 8 bases and J by 3 bases; unmatched bases: 8. The CDR3 contains 14 residues. In germline, CDR1 is ENHRY, CDR2 SYGVKD.

CDR3 bases: TGTGCCAGCAGTTCTTGGGACAGAGCCTATGGCTACACCTTC. Translating gives CASSSWDRAYGYTF. The chain carries TRBV27 and TRBJ1-2; 7 bases line up with TRBD1. V lost 4 bases, J lost 4 bases, and 6 bases stayed unmatched. CDR1 is MNHEY and CDR2 is SMNVEV in the germline V gene (reference sequence). The CDR3 extends over 14 amino acids.

The chain recombines TRBV5-4 with TRBJ2-2, with 7 bases lining up with TRBD2. Trimming at V came to 5 bases and at J to 1 base, leaving 11 bases not matched to a gene. The V gene's germline CDR1 is SGHNT and CDR2 YYREEE (reference sequence). This CDR3 has 17 amino acids. The CDR3 loop reads CASSTGLKRGNTGELFF. The CDR3 region has the DNA TGTGCCAGCAGTACCGGACTTAAGCGGGGGAACACCGGGGAGCTGTTTTTT.